The rows below give T cell receptor beta chains drawn from one sample of a study of OX40 agonist ivuxolimab in advanced cancers. Data came from immunoSEQ multiplex PCR; TCRdb stores just in-frame clones and leaves some out. Among some 74,000 clones, more than 75% were seen once, and the ten largest hold 6.5% to 7.5%. Source: CD4+ or CD8+ T cells sorted from blood, taken in a trial of the OX40 agonist ivuxolimab. The receptors here all came from an adult with an advanced solid tumor such as melanoma, head and neck, liver or kidney cancer. Each CDR3 is given with its conserved first and last residue. D genes are given only for firm matches. Where a row states a size, it is once, few, many or the class of an expanded clone; other rows omit it.

d_gene: NA
v_gene: TRBV5-6
abundance: NA
len: 15
j_gene: TRBJ1-6
CDR3nt: TGTGCCAGCAGCTTGGGGTGGGGGTTAAATTCACCCCTCCACTTT
CDR3aa: CASSLGWGLNSPLHF

d_gene: NA
v_gene: TRBV7-9
abundance: NA
len: 15
j_gene: TRBJ2-7
CDR3nt: TGTGCCAGCAGCTCTGCCACAGGGATTCCCTACGAGCAGTACTTC
CDR3aa: CASSSATGIPYEQYF

d_gene: NA
v_gene: TRBV21-1
abundance: NA
len: 16
j_gene: TRBJ1-2
CDR3nt: TGTGCCAGCAGCAACCGGGAAACAGGGGAAGGGGATGGCTACACCTTC
CDR3aa: CASSNRETGEGDGYTF

d_gene: NA
v_gene: TRBV19
abundance: NA
len: 14
j_gene: TRBJ1-1
CDR3nt: TGTGCCAGTAGTGCGACACCCATGAACACTGAAGCTTTCTTT
CDR3aa: CASSATPMNTEAFF

d_gene: TRBD2
v_gene: TRBV10-1
abundance: NA
len: 17
j_gene: TRBJ2-1
CDR3nt: TGCGCCAGCAGTGACGGTTGGACTAGCGGGGGGCCCTCTCGGCAGTTCTTC
CDR3aa: CASSDGWTSGGPSRQFF

d_gene: NA
v_gene: TRBV2
abundance: NA
len: 16
j_gene: TRBJ1-2
CDR3nt: TGTGCCAGCAGGTTGTCCTGGCAGGGCCTAAACTATGGCTACACCTTC
CDR3aa: CASRLSWQGLNYGYTF

d_gene: NA
v_gene: TRBV6-4
abundance: NA
len: 15
j_gene: TRBJ1-2
CDR3nt: TGTGCCAGCAGTCCCACACCGGGGGCCCCGTATGGCTACACCTTC
CDR3aa: CASSPTPGAPYGYTF

d_gene: NA
v_gene: TRBV6-4
abundance: NA
len: 12
j_gene: TRBJ2-7
CDR3nt: TGTGCCAGCAGCCGGTCCTTTTACGAGCAGTACTTC
CDR3aa: CASSRSFYEQYF

d_gene: NA
v_gene: TRBV7-2
abundance: NA
len: 15
j_gene: TRBJ1-1
CDR3nt: TGTGCCAGCAGCCAAGGTAATGCGAGGAACACTGAAGCTTTCTTT
CDR3aa: CASSQGNARNTEAFF

d_gene: TRBD1
v_gene: TRBV29-1
abundance: NA
len: 13
j_gene: TRBJ2-5
CDR3nt: TGCAGCGTTGTACAGGGGGCAGGGGAGACCCAGTACTTC
CDR3aa: CSVVQGAGETQYF

d_gene: NA
v_gene: TRBV7-2
abundance: NA
len: 17
j_gene: TRBJ1-2
CDR3nt: TGTGCCAGCAGCTTAGTGGGTTTACAGGGATCTAACTATGGCTACACCTTC
CDR3aa: CASSLVGLQGSNYGYTF

d_gene: TRBD1
v_gene: TRBV7-8
abundance: NA
len: 17
j_gene: TRBJ2-7
CDR3nt: TGTGCCAGCAGCTTAGCGCAGAAGGGGGCAATCTCCTACGAGCAGTACTTC
CDR3aa: CASSLAQKGAISYEQYF

d_gene: NA
v_gene: TRBV7-2
abundance: NA
len: 13
j_gene: TRBJ1-1
CDR3nt: TGTGCCAGCAGCCGGAACCCAGGGTCTGAAGCTTTCTTT
CDR3aa: CASSRNPGSEAFF

d_gene: TRBD1
v_gene: TRBV19
abundance: NA
len: 13
j_gene: TRBJ1-5
CDR3nt: TGTGCCAGTAGTATGAACAGGGGACAGCCCCAGCATTTT
CDR3aa: CASSMNRGQPQHF

d_gene: NA
v_gene: TRBV5-1
abundance: NA
len: 15
j_gene: TRBJ2-2
CDR3nt: TGCGCCAGCAGCCCACAGGGCTTAGACACCGGGGAGCTGTTTTTT
CDR3aa: CASSPQGLDTGELFF

d_gene: TRBD1
v_gene: TRBV18
abundance: NA
len: 15
j_gene: TRBJ1-2
CDR3nt: TGTGCCAGCTCACCGGGGGAGGACAGGGGAGGCGGCTACACCTTC
CDR3aa: CASSPGEDRGGGYTF

d_gene: NA
v_gene: TRBV7-6
abundance: NA
len: 13
j_gene: TRBJ2-5
CDR3nt: TGTGCCAGCAGCACGGGACTTACTGGGACCCAGTACTTC
CDR3aa: CASSTGLTGTQYF

d_gene: NA
v_gene: TRBV5-1
abundance: NA
len: 12
j_gene: TRBJ2-1
CDR3nt: TGCGCCAGCAGGAGGGCCTACAATGAGCAGTTCTTC
CDR3aa: CASRRAYNEQFF

d_gene: NA
v_gene: TRBV7-6
abundance: NA
len: 15
j_gene: TRBJ2-5
CDR3nt: TGTGCCAGCAGCTCCTACGGCAGGACGAGGGAGACCCAGTACTTC
CDR3aa: CASSSYGRTRETQYF

d_gene: TRBD1
v_gene: TRBV9
abundance: NA
len: 16
j_gene: TRBJ2-3
CDR3nt: TGTGCCAGCAGCCCGACTACCGGGACAGCGGCAGATACGCAGTATTTT
CDR3aa: CASSPTTGTAADTQYF

d_gene: TRBD1
v_gene: TRBV10-3
abundance: NA
len: 16
j_gene: TRBJ2-3
CDR3nt: TGTGCCATCAGTGCGGGACAGGGGTTGATCACAGATACGCAGTATTTT
CDR3aa: CAISAGQGLITDTQYF

d_gene: NA
v_gene: TRBV4-1
abundance: NA
len: 15
j_gene: TRBJ2-4
CDR3nt: TGCGCCAGCAGCCACTTCCGGGACCCCGGGGACATTCAGTACTTC
CDR3aa: CASSHFRDPGDIQYF

d_gene: NA
v_gene: TRBV5-1
abundance: once
len: 12
j_gene: TRBJ2-5
CDR3nt: TGCGCCAGCGGGCGTACGGGAGAGACCCAGTACTTC
CDR3aa: CASGRTGETQYF

d_gene: NA
v_gene: TRBV15
abundance: NA
len: 16
j_gene: TRBJ2-2
CDR3nt: TGTGCCACCAGCAGATCTCCGGGACTGAGTTCCGGGGAGCTGTTTTTT
CDR3aa: CATSRSPGLSSGELFF

d_gene: NA
v_gene: TRBV5-5
abundance: NA
len: 16
j_gene: TRBJ2-5
CDR3nt: TGTGCCAGCAGCCTTACATGGACTGGGACCCGAGAGACCCAGTACTTC
CDR3aa: CASSLTWTGTRETQYF

d_gene: NA
v_gene: TRBV20-1
abundance: NA
len: 11
j_gene: TRBJ1-3
CDR3nt: TGCAGTGCAAAAATAGGAGACACCATATATTTT
CDR3aa: CSAKIGDTIYF

d_gene: TRBD1
v_gene: TRBV4-1
abundance: NA
len: 17
j_gene: TRBJ1-2
CDR3nt: TGCGCCAGCAGCCAAGTGGTAGGGGGACAGGGGCGGTATGGCTACACCTTC
CDR3aa: CASSQVVGGQGRYGYTF

d_gene: TRBD2
v_gene: TRBV7-3
abundance: NA
len: 12
j_gene: TRBJ2-5
CDR3nt: TGTGCCAGCAGCCCCGGGGAGGGGACCCAGTACTTC
CDR3aa: CASSPGEGTQYF

d_gene: NA
v_gene: TRBV7-2
abundance: NA
len: 15
j_gene: TRBJ1-1
CDR3nt: TGTGCCAGCAGCTTAGGATGGTCCAGGGACACTGAAGCTTTCTTT
CDR3aa: CASSLGWSRDTEAFF

d_gene: TRBD1
v_gene: TRBV11-3
abundance: NA
len: 14
j_gene: TRBJ1-4
CDR3nt: TGTGCCAGCAGCTTCAACAGGGGAAGTGAAAAACTGTTTTTT
CDR3aa: CASSFNRGSEKLFF

d_gene: NA
v_gene: TRBV28
abundance: NA
len: 17
j_gene: TRBJ1-5
CDR3nt: TGTGCCAGCAGTTTATCTCTCGCCGGGGGGAACAATCAGCCCCAGCATTTT
CDR3aa: CASSLSLAGGNNQPQHF

d_gene: TRBD1
v_gene: TRBV5-6
abundance: once
len: 16
j_gene: TRBJ2-3
CDR3nt: TGTGCCAGCAGCTTGTTAGGACAGGGAAGCACAGATACGCAGTATTTT
CDR3aa: CASSLLGQGSTDTQYF

d_gene: NA
v_gene: TRBV5-6
abundance: NA
len: 13
j_gene: TRBJ2-7
CDR3nt: TGTGCCAGCAGCTTTAAAGGGTCCTACGAGCAGTACTTC
CDR3aa: CASSFKGSYEQYF

d_gene: NA
v_gene: TRBV27
abundance: few
len: 17
j_gene: TRBJ2-6
CDR3nt: TGTGCCAGCAGTTTAGGTCAGGACAACTCTGGGGCCAACGTCCTGACTTTC
CDR3aa: CASSLGQDNSGANVLTF

d_gene: NA
v_gene: TRBV6-5
abundance: NA
len: 12
j_gene: TRBJ2-2
CDR3nt: TGTGCCAGCAGTCCCTATATCGGGGAGCTGTTTTTT
CDR3aa: CASSPYIGELFF

d_gene: NA
v_gene: TRBV4-3
abundance: NA
len: 15
j_gene: TRBJ2-6
CDR3nt: TGCGCCAGCAGTCCTCCTGGCTCTGGGGCCAACGTCCTGACTTTC
CDR3aa: CASSPPGSGANVLTF

d_gene: NA
v_gene: TRBV7-9
abundance: once
len: 15
j_gene: TRBJ2-5
CDR3nt: TGTGCCAGTTTGGATTTGGGGGGCGATCGAGAGACCCAGTACTTC
CDR3aa: CASLDLGGDRETQYF

d_gene: TRBD2
v_gene: TRBV5-1
abundance: NA
len: 16
j_gene: TRBJ2-3
CDR3nt: TGCGCCAGCAGGGGTACTAGCGGGGGACCCACAGATACGCAGTATTTT
CDR3aa: CASRGTSGGPTDTQYF

d_gene: TRBD1
v_gene: TRBV19
abundance: NA
len: 13
j_gene: TRBJ1-5
CDR3nt: TGTGCCAGTAGTAGACAGGGGGGTCAGCCCCAGCATTTT
CDR3aa: CASSRQGGQPQHF

d_gene: TRBD1
v_gene: TRBV5-4
abundance: NA
len: 15
j_gene: TRBJ2-2
CDR3nt: TGTGCCAGCAGCTTTGGGACAGAGAACACCGGGGAGCTGTTTTTT
CDR3aa: CASSFGTENTGELFF

d_gene: NA
v_gene: TRBV15
abundance: NA
len: 16
j_gene: TRBJ1-1
CDR3nt: TGTGCCACCAGCAGAGAACAAGGAGGGGTGAACACTGAAGCTTTCTTT
CDR3aa: CATSREQGGVNTEAFF

d_gene: NA
v_gene: TRBV7-6
abundance: NA
len: 18
j_gene: TRBJ2-6
CDR3nt: TGTGCCAGCAGCTTAGCGTCCCCAATTGGGCGTGGGGCCAACGTCCTGACTTTC
CDR3aa: CASSLASPIGRGANVLTF

d_gene: TRBD2
v_gene: TRBV7-2
abundance: NA
len: 17
j_gene: TRBJ2-3
CDR3nt: TGTGCCAGCAGCCTCACAATGACTAGCGGGAGCACAGATACGCAGTATTTT
CDR3aa: CASSLTMTSGSTDTQYF

d_gene: NA
v_gene: TRBV6-5
abundance: NA
len: 15
j_gene: TRBJ2-5
CDR3nt: TGTGCCAGCAGCCCCGGGCGGGGGCGAGAAGGGACCCAGTACTTC
CDR3aa: CASSPGRGREGTQYF

d_gene: NA
v_gene: TRBV5-1
abundance: NA
len: 14
j_gene: TRBJ2-5
CDR3nt: TGCGCCAGCAGCTTGGTGGGAAGACAAGAGACCCAGTACTTC
CDR3aa: CASSLVGRQETQYF

d_gene: NA
v_gene: TRBV30
abundance: once
len: 13
j_gene: TRBJ2-5
CDR3nt: TGTGCCTGGGGGACACAGGGCCAAGAGACCCAGTACTTC
CDR3aa: CAWGTQGQETQYF

d_gene: NA
v_gene: TRBV30
abundance: NA
len: 13
j_gene: TRBJ1-5
CDR3nt: TGTGCCTGGAGTGGAGGGGATGGACAGCCCCAGCATTTT
CDR3aa: CAWSGGDGQPQHF

d_gene: NA
v_gene: TRBV30
abundance: NA
len: 11
j_gene: TRBJ2-7
CDR3nt: TGTGCCTGGAGTGTAGATTCCGTGCAGTACTTC
CDR3aa: CAWSVDSVQYF

d_gene: NA
v_gene: TRBV27
abundance: few
len: 12
j_gene: TRBJ1-5
CDR3nt: TGTGCCAGCAGTTCCTTCAATCAGCCCCAGCATTTT
CDR3aa: CASSSFNQPQHF

d_gene: TRBD1
v_gene: TRBV6-5
abundance: NA
len: 16
j_gene: TRBJ2-2
CDR3nt: TGTGCCAGCAGTTACTCGACAGGGTCGGGGACCGGGGAGCTGTTTTTT
CDR3aa: CASSYSTGSGTGELFF

d_gene: TRBD2
v_gene: TRBV7-8
abundance: NA
len: 16
j_gene: TRBJ2-7
CDR3nt: TGTGCCAGCATCCCCGTCCAGGGACTAGCGGGCCACGAGCAGTACTTC
CDR3aa: CASIPVQGLAGHEQYF

d_gene: NA
v_gene: TRBV19
abundance: NA
len: 12
j_gene: TRBJ1-5
CDR3nt: TGTGCCAGTAGTACCTACAATCAGCCCCAGCATTTT
CDR3aa: CASSTYNQPQHF

d_gene: NA
v_gene: TRBV19
abundance: NA
len: 13
j_gene: TRBJ1-2
CDR3nt: TGTGCCAGTAGCAACGACAGGTACTATGGCTACACCTTC
CDR3aa: CASSNDRYYGYTF

d_gene: NA
v_gene: TRBV29-1
abundance: NA
len: 12
j_gene: TRBJ1-1
CDR3nt: TGCAGCGTCAGACAGGCCGACACTGAAGCTTTCTTT
CDR3aa: CSVRQADTEAFF

d_gene: NA
v_gene: TRBV7-9
abundance: NA
len: 15
j_gene: TRBJ2-2
CDR3nt: TGTGCCAGCAGCTTATACGGGGATCACACCGGGGAGCTGTTTTTT
CDR3aa: CASSLYGDHTGELFF

d_gene: NA
v_gene: TRBV30
abundance: NA
len: 13
j_gene: TRBJ1-2
CDR3nt: TGTGCCTGGGCACCGGAGGGGGGCTATGGCTACACCTTC
CDR3aa: CAWAPEGGYGYTF

d_gene: NA
v_gene: TRBV7-8
abundance: NA
len: 13
j_gene: TRBJ2-7
CDR3nt: TGTGCCAGCAGCTTAAGGGTGGTCAACGAGCAGTACTTC
CDR3aa: CASSLRVVNEQYF

d_gene: TRBD1
v_gene: TRBV5-4
abundance: NA
len: 15
j_gene: TRBJ2-7
CDR3nt: TGTGCCAGCAGCGGGTCCCGGACAGGGACGTACGAGCAGTACTTC
CDR3aa: CASSGSRTGTYEQYF

d_gene: NA
v_gene: TRBV6-4
abundance: NA
len: 13
j_gene: TRBJ1-2
CDR3nt: TGTGCCAGCAGCGGAGGGGGGGCACGTGGCTACACCTTC
CDR3aa: CASSGGGARGYTF